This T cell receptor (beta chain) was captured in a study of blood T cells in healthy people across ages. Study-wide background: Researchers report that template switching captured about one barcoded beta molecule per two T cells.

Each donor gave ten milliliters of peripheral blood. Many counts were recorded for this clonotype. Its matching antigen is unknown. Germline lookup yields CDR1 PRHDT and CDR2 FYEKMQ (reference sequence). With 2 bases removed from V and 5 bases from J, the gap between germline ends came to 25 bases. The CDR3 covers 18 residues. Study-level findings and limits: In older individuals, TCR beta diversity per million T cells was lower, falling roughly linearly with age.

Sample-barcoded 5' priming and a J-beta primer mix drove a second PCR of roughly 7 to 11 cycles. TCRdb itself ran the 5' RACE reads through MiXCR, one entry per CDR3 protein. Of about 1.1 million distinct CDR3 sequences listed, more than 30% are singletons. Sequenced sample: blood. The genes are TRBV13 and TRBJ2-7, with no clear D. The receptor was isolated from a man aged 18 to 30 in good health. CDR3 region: CASSLSPHSEPITHEQYF. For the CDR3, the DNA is TGTGCCAGCAGCTTATCCCCCCATTCGGAGCCGATTACCCACGAGCAGTACTTC.